Sequencing of this TCR beta chain was carried out in a study of T cells in Graves' hyperthyroidism and ophthalmopathy. Study details: The initial diagnosis was the point when peripheral blood was collected, ahead of any treatment.

Over 18 months, lack of ophthalmopathy progression marked Graves' hyperthyroidism as stable. Uncontrolled infection, other autoimmune disease, pregnancy and lactation each barred patients from inclusion. Study-level findings and limits: Median prediction lead before ophthalmopathy onset was 6.5 to 7 months with the model.

Template material for amplifying TCR beta CDR3 regions consisted of RNA transcripts. HTBI primers drove first-round RT-PCR of the TCR CDR3. Each CDR3 protein is one row after TCRdb ran MiXCR on the multiplex PCR reads. The sample includes fewer than 550,000 distinct CDR3 sequences, 15% to 18% seen only once; the top ten take over 7.5%. The sample holds many counts of this clonotype. Its matching antigen is unknown. V was pared by 1 base and J by 5 bases, with 7 bases of the junction left unmatched. Germline loops: CDR1 SGHRS, CDR2 YFSETQ. The CDR3 sequence is 15 residues long. The sequenced material came from blood. V and J are TRBV5-1 and TRBJ2-3, with TRBD2 matching 7 bases. The origin of this receptor is a woman under 30 with Graves' hyperthyroidism. The CDR3 protein is CASSLWGRAGDTQYF. In nucleotides, the CDR3 is TGCGCCAGCAGCTTGTGGGGGAGGGCTGGAGATACGCAGTATTTT.